What follows are 2 T cell receptor beta chains derived from one specimen sequenced in a study of T cells in Graves' hyperthyroidism and ophthalmopathy. What was amplified from RNA transcripts were TCR beta CDR3 regions. When the TCR CDR3 underwent first-round RT-PCR, the HTBI primer set was used. TCRdb itself ran the multiplex PCR reads through MiXCR, one entry per CDR3 protein. Of a few hundred thousand distinct CDR3 sequences listed, roughly a fifth are singletons. Sequenced sample: blood. The receptors stem from a woman aged 45-60 years with Graves' hyperthyroidism.

This clonotype was picked up many times. V gene TRBV3-1 combines with J gene TRBJ1-1; no firm D call. Germline V CDR1 and CDR2: LGHDT, YNNKEL (reference sequence). Trimming took off 1 base at V and 1 base at J, with 7 bases between the two ends. There are 14 residues in the CDR3. The CDR3 bases are TGTGCCAGCAGCCAAGGTATGGGGAACACTGAAGCTTTCTTT. Its translation is CASSQGMGNTEAFF.

This clonotype was counted ten times or more. The V gene is TRBV12-3 or TRBV12-4, the J gene TRBJ2-3; D perhaps matches TRBD2 (5 bases). The CDR3 has 14 amino acids. Deletions cut 0 bases from V and 6 bases from J, with 10 bases between. For the CDR3, the DNA is TGTGCCAGCAGTTTAGCGGCGGGCCAGGATACGCAGTATTTT. This codes for CASSLAAGQDTQYF.